This TCR beta chain came from a study of shared clonotypes between healthy human individuals. V was cut by 7 bases and J by 4 bases, with 14 bases left in between. Germline V CDR1 and CDR2: SEHNR, FQNEAQ (reference sequence). This CDR3 is built from 14 residues. This clone has a handful of counts. The data were produced by immunoSEQ multiplex PCR, yet TCRdb's version contains in-frame clones alone and is incomplete. The top ten hold approximately 12% of the sample, which has fewer than 650,000 clones, roughly four fifths seen once. The specimen sequenced was PBMCs. This sequence was found in a woman aged 40 to 50 in good health. Some clones in this sample may be carry-over from other donors' samples. The chain employs TRBV7-9 and TRBJ2-1; either TRBD1 or TRBD2 may fit D (5 bases each). The chain's CDR3 is CASNKEGSYNEQFF. CDR3 nucleotides: TGTGCCAGCAACAAAGAGGGGTCATACAATGAGCAGTTCTTC.